Detailed here is one T cell receptor (beta chain). The data derive from a study of shared clonotypes between healthy human individuals. Generated by immunoSEQ multiplex PCR, the TCRdb table keeps only in-frame clones and is missing some. The repertoire holds roughly 2 million clones, with about 94% as singletons. The CDR3 has 14 amino acids. The V segment lost 5 bases and the J segment 3 bases; nucleotides outside the gene matches: 6. Germline assignment: CDR1 SGHVS and CDR2 FQNEAQ. It was CD45RO-negative cells, positively selected for CCR7, that made up naive CD8 cells, with terminally differentiated effector memory CD45RA+ cells excluded.

Material: naive CD8+ T cells sorted from blood. The source of this sequence is a man younger than 35 in good health. The V gene is TRBV7-8, the J gene TRBJ1-2; 7 positions agree with TRBD1. The CDR3 coding sequence is TGTGCCAGCAGCGAGACAGGGAACTACTATGGCTACACCTTC. Translation: CASSETGNYYGYTF.